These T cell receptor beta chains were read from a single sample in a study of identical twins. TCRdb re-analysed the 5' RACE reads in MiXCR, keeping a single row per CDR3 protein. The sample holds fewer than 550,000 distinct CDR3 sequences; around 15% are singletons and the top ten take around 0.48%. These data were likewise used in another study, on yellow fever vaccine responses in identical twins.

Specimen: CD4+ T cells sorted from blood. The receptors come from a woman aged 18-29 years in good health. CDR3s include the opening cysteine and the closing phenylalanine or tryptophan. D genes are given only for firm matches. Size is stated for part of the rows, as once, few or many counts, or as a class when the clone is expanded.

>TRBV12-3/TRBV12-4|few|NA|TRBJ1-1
CASRERLSEAFF
TGTGCCAGCCGAGAGAGGCTTTCTGAAGCTTTCTTT
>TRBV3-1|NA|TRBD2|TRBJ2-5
CASSTHGAGGKQETQYF
TGTGCCAGCAGCACCCACGGCGCGGGGGGGAAACAAGAGACCCAGTACTTC
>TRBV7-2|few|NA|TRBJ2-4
CASTSRTGAKNIQYF
TGTGCCAGCACCTCACGAACTGGGGCCAAAAACATTCAGTACTTC
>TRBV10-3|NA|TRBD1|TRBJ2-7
CAISEGQGALTYEQYF
TGTGCCATCAGTGAAGGACAGGGGGCGCTGACCTACGAGCAGTACTTC
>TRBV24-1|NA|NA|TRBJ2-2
CATSDSWRSNTGELFF
TGTGCCACCAGTGATTCCTGGAGATCGAACACCGGGGAGCTGTTTTTT
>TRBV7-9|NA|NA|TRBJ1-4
CASSPQWGSNEKLFF
TGTGCCAGCAGCCCCCAATGGGGCTCTAATGAAAAACTGTTTTTT
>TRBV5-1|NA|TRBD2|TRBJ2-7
CASGQRTSGPYEQYF
TGCGCCAGCGGGCAACGGACTAGCGGACCCTACGAGCAGTACTTC
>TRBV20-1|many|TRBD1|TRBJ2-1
CSAPILPGTGFNEQFF
TGCAGTGCACCAATCCTTCCCGGGACAGGGTTCAATGAGCAGTTCTTC
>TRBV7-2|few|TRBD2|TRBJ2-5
CASSFLAVGGGETQYF
TGTGCCAGCAGCTTTTTGGCCGTGGGGGGGGGAGAGACCCAGTACTTC
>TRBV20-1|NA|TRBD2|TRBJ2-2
CSAQAGGKFTGELFF
TGCAGTGCCCAAGCGGGGGGGAAGTTCACCGGGGAGCTGTTTTTT
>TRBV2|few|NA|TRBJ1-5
CASTIQRNQPQHF
TGTGCCAGCACCATACAGCGCAATCAGCCCCAGCATTTT
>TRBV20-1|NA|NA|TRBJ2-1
CSAKAGTIQFF
TGCAGTGCTAAGGCCGGGACAATACAGTTCTTC
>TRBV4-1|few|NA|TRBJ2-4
CASSQEGGMGAKNIQYF
TGCGCCAGCAGCCAAGAAGGCGGGATGGGAGCCAAAAACATTCAGTACTTC
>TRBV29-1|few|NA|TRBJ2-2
CSAGRGGSGTGELFF
TGCAGCGCTGGGCGAGGGGGGAGTGGGACCGGGGAGCTGTTTTTT
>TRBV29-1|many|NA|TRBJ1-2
CSAWPSNYGYTF
TGCAGCGCATGGCCCAGTAACTATGGCTACACCTTC
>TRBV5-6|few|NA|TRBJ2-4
CASSSTWTRIQYF
TGTGCCAGCAGCTCGACATGGACACGGATTCAGTACTTC
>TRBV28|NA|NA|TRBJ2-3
CASSGIASTDTQYF
TGTGCCAGCAGTGGCATAGCGAGCACAGATACGCAGTATTTT
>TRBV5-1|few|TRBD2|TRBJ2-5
CASTHSTLAASETQYF
TGCGCCAGCACCCATAGCACACTAGCGGCCAGTGAGACCCAGTACTTC
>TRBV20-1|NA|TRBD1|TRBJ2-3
CSVEGPGQGADTQYF
TGCAGTGTAGAGGGGCCGGGACAGGGCGCAGATACGCAGTATTTT
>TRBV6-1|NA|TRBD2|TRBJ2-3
CASSRRGGATDTQYF
TGTGCCAGCAGTAGGCGCGGGGGGGCAACAGATACGCAGTATTTT
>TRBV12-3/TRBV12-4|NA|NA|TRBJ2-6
CASTANWGRGSGANVLTF
TGTGCCAGCACCGCCAACTGGGGTAGGGGCTCTGGGGCCAACGTCCTGACTTTC
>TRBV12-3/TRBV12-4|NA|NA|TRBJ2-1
CASSSLGMTYNEQFF
TGTGCCAGCAGTTCTCTAGGGATGACCTACAATGAGCAGTTCTTC
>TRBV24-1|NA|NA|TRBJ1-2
CATSVGGNYGYTF
TGTGCCACCAGTGTTGGGGGGAACTATGGCTACACCTTC
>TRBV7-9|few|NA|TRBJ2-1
CASPTLSEQFF
TGTGCCAGCCCGACGTTAAGTGAGCAGTTCTTC
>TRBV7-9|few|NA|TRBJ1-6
CASSALIYNSPLHF
TGTGCCAGCAGCGCGTTGATCTATAATTCACCCCTCCACTTT
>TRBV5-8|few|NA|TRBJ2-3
CASSSLQTGPGYTDTQYF
TGTGCCAGCAGCTCACTCCAGACAGGTCCGGGTTACACAGATACGCAGTATTTT
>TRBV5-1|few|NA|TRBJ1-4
CASPKGLREKLFF
TGCGCCAGCCCAAAGGGGTTGCGCGAAAAACTGTTTTTT
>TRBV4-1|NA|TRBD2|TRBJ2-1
CASSHPGTRNNEQFF
TGCGCCAGCAGCCACCCCGGGACTAGGAACAATGAGCAGTTCTTC
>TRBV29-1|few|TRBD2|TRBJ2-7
CSGLADMTSYEQYF
TGCAGCGGACTAGCTGACATGACAAGCTACGAGCAGTACTTC
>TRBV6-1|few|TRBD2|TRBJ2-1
CASSTGTSGKNEQFF
TGTGCCAGCAGTACCGGGACTAGCGGGAAGAATGAGCAGTTCTTC
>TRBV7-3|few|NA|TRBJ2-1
CATDGGFSSYNEQFF
TGTGCCACGGACGGGGGTTTCAGCTCCTACAATGAGCAGTTCTTC
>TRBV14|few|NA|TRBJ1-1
CASSQARWATEAFF
TGTGCCAGCAGCCAAGCTAGGTGGGCCACTGAAGCTTTCTTT
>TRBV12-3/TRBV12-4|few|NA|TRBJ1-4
CASSPDRGEKLFF
TGTGCCAGCAGTCCGGACAGAGGGGAAAAACTGTTTTTT
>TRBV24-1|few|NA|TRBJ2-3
CATSDPGRKKMTDTQYF
TGTGCCACCAGTGACCCGGGCCGAAAGAAGATGACAGATACGCAGTATTTT
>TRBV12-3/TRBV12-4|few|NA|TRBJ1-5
CASSLRLLTNQPQHF
TGTGCCAGCAGTTTACGGCTGCTCACGAATCAGCCCCAGCATTTT
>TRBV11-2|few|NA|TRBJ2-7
CASSLEFATYYEQYF
TGTGCCAGCAGCTTAGAGTTTGCGACTTACTACGAGCAGTACTTC
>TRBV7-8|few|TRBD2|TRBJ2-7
CASSSSGITYEQYF
TGTGCCAGCAGCTCTAGCGGGATTACCTACGAGCAGTACTTC
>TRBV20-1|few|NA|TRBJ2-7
CSAREDSREQYF
TGCAGTGCTAGAGAGGACTCGCGGGAGCAGTACTTC
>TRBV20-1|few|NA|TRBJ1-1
CSARSGHINTEAFF
TGCAGTGCTAGATCGGGACACATAAACACTGAAGCTTTCTTT
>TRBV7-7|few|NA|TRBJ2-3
CASSSGALFSTDTQYF
TGTGCCAGCAGCTCGGGGGCCCTATTCTCGACAGATACGCAGTATTTT
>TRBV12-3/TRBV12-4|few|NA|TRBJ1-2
CASQGGVNYGYTF
TGTGCCAGCCAAGGGGGAGTAAACTATGGCTACACCTTC
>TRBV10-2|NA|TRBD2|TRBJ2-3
CASSESRLAGVDTQYF
TGCGCCAGCAGTGAGTCGAGGCTAGCGGGAGTCGATACGCAGTATTTT
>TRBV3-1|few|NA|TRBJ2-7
CASSKFVYEQYF
TGTGCCAGCAGCAAATTCGTCTACGAGCAGTACTTC
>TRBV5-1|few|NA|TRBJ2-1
CASSPTWGDEQFF
TGCGCCAGCAGCCCCACCTGGGGCGATGAGCAGTTCTTC
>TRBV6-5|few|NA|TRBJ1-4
CASSYLAGGQEKLFF
TGTGCCAGCAGTTACCTCGCGGGGGGCCAAGAAAAACTGTTTTTT